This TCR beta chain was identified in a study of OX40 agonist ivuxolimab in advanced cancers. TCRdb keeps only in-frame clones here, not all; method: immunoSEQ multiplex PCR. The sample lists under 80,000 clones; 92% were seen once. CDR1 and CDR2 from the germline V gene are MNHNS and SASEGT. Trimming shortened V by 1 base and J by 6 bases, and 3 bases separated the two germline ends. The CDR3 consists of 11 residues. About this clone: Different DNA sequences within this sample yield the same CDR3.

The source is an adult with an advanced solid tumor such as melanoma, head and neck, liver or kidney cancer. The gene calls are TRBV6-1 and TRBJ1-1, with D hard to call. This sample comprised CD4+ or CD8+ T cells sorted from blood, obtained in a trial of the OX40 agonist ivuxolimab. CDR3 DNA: TGTGCCAGCAGTGAAGGCCCTGAAGCTTTCTTT. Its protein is CASSEGPEAFF.